The 32 T cell receptor beta chains below were found in one sample sequenced in a study of cytomegalovirus exposure and HLA in healthy donors. The PCR had 60 Vbeta and 13 Jbeta primers. Produced via immunoSEQ multiplex PCR; TCRdb's table is partial and in-frame only. The sample has approximately 110,000 clones, 15% seen once. The sequencing input was PBMCs. Receptor source: a woman under 30 in good health and CMV-seronegative.

The chain is built from TRBV6-5 and TRBJ1-1; no clear D. This CDR3 region has 14 residues. The germline CDR1 and CDR2 sequences are MNHEY and SVGAGI. Trimming shortened V by 6 bases and J by 4 bases, and 15 bases separated the two germline ends. Here the CDR3 DNA reads TGTGCCAGCAGCAAAACCTGGGCGGGCACTGAAGCTTTCTTT. Amino acids: CASSKTWAGTEAFF.

The sample holds a few counts of this clone. The rearrangement uses TRBV19 and TRBJ2-1; TRBD2 agrees at 15 bases. The germline CDR1 and CDR2 sequences are LNHDA and SQIVND (reference sequence). There are 20 residues in the CDR3. The ends lost 7 bases at V and 0 bases at J; junction bases unmatched: 13. The CDR3 region is CASKGGTSGRRESSYNEQFF. In nucleotides, the CDR3 is TGTGCCAGTAAAGGGGGGACTAGCGGGAGGAGGGAGAGCTCCTACAATGAGCAGTTCTTC.

Worth noting for this clone: An end of the junction differs from the germline gene, which may be a read error. The J gene is TRBJ2-7, the V gene TRBV6-5; TRBD2 matches 12 bases. The germline V gene encodes CDR1 MNHEY and CDR2 SVGAGI. The CDR3 totals 14 residues. The CDR3 loop reads CAGRASGGAAEQYF. In DNA, the CDR3 is TGTGCCGGCAGAGCTAGCGGGGGGGCCGCCGAGCAGTACTTC.

The V and J genes are TRBV18 and TRBJ2-2, with a tentative D call TRBD1 (6 bases). Germline V gives CDR1 KGHSH, CDR2 LQKENI. The CDR3 is made up of 15 amino acids. The V and J ends lost 3 bases and 0 bases respectively, with 8 bases between them. CDR3 residues: CASSPRQANTGELFF. The CDR3 bases are TGTGCCAGCTCACCGAGACAGGCGAACACCGGGGAGCTGTTTTTT.

In its sample, this clone was seen a few times. The rearrangement joins TRBV2 to TRBJ1-2; TRBD1 matches at 9 bases. This CDR3 contains 12 residues. J lost 7 bases, V lost 5 bases, and 2 bases had no gene match. Germline CDR1 is SNHLY and CDR2 is FYNNEI. CDR3 amino acids: CASSQTGGGYTF. CDR3 sequence (DNA): TGTGCCAGCAGTCAGACAGGGGGTGGCTACACCTTC.

J is TRBJ1-1 and V is TRBV2; possibly TRBD1 for D (5 bases). Trimming stripped 4 bases from V and 5 bases from J, with 17 bases between. The CDR3 length is 15 residues. Germline V CDR1 and CDR2: SNHLY, FYNNEI. CDR3 sequence (DNA): TGTGCCAGCAGTGTTCTTCCGCCCGGGGGGACTGAAGCTTTCTTT. Its translation: CASSVLPPGGTEAFF.

V is TRBV10-3 and J is TRBJ2-6, with D perhaps matching TRBD1 (6 bases). This CDR3 has 17 residues. Trimming cost V 3 bases and J 0 bases, with 12 bases left between them. Per germline, CDR1 ENHRY and CDR2 SYGVKD. CDR3 sequence (DNA): TGTGCCATCAGTGACAGGGGCGAAGTCTCTGGGGCCAACGTCCTGACTTTC. As protein: CAISDRGEVSGANVLTF.

The CDR3 DNA reads as TGCGCCAGCAGCCAAGATGGGGACAGTAATTCACCCCTCCACTTT. It specifies CASSQDGDSNSPLHF. The chain has TRBV4-3 and TRBJ1-6; TRBD1 agrees at 7 bases. V lost 0 bases and J lost 6; bases outside the gene matches: 2. The germline gives CDR1 LGHNA, CDR2 YSLEER. The CDR3 has 15 residues.

The chain uses TRBV9 and TRBJ2-1; 10 bases line up with TRBD1. The germline V gene has CDR1 SGDLS and CDR2 YYNGEE. CDR3 size: 14 residues. V shed 3 bases, J shed 6 bases, and the junction held 3 bases outside the gene matches. The DNA of the CDR3 is TGTGCCAGCAGCGAGGGACAGGGGCCCAATGAGCAGTTCTTC. It codes for CASSEGQGPNEQFF.

This clone occurred a few times. The chain has TRBV28 and TRBJ1-4; D gene ambiguous. The CDR3 totals 14 residues. Germline assignment: CDR1 MDHEN and CDR2 SYDVKM. Trimming left V 6 bases short and J 8 bases short, with 16 bases between. The CDR3 is CASRARGGWEKLFF. In nucleotides, the CDR3 is TGTGCCAGCAGGGCCCGGGGTGGCTGGGAAAAACTGTTTTTT.

J is TRBJ1-5 and V is TRBV2, with 7 positions matching TRBD1. The length of the CDR3 is 15 residues. Germline V gene sequence: CDR1 SNHLY, CDR2 FYNNEI. The V and J ends lost 5 bases and 6 bases, in that order; junction bases with no gene match: 10. CDR3 bases: TGTGCCAGCAGTTTCACCCGGACAGGTGTTCAGCCCCAGCATTTT. Protein product: CASSFTRTGVQPQHF.

The chain is built from TRBV5-4 and TRBJ1-2; D perhaps matches TRBD1 (6 bases). CDR1 is SGHNT, CDR2 YYREEE, per germline (reference sequence). Trimming took 4 bases from V and 5 from J, leaving 18 bases between them. The CDR3 length is 15 residues. CDR3 sequence: CASSPPGQGVYGYTF. CDR3 sequence (DNA): TGTGCCAGCAGCCCCCCGGGACAAGGTGTTTATGGCTACACCTTC.

The chain links TRBV2 to TRBJ1-5; D might be TRBD1 (5 bases). CDR1 and CDR2 (germline): SNHLY, FYNNEI. This CDR3 comprises 13 residues. V lost 7 bases to trimming and J lost 4 bases, with 11 bases between them. The CDR3 is CASTREVNQPQHF. The CDR3 bases are TGTGCCAGCACCAGGGAGGTTAATCAGCCCCAGCATTTT.

The chain's CDR3 is CASSQDGQAHRTQYF. The CDR3, as DNA: TGTGCCAGCAGCCAAGATGGACAGGCCCACAGGACCCAGTACTTC. The chain has TRBV14 and TRBJ2-5; TRBD1 agrees at 7 bases. Germline assignment: CDR1 SGHDN and CDR2 FVKESK. With V trimmed by 0 bases and J by 7 bases, 8 bases remained unmatched. This CDR3 has 15 amino acids.

CDR3 DNA sequence: TGTGCCAGCAGCTTAAATCCGACTAGCGGGAGAGGGGTATCATTCACAGATACGCAGTATTTT. Encoded protein: CASSLNPTSGRGVSFTDTQYF. The chain recombines TRBV7-6 with TRBJ2-3; 12 bases fit TRBD2. The V segment lost 2 bases and the J segment 2 bases; nucleotides outside the gene matches: 17. CDR1 SGHVS and CDR2 FNYEAQ come from the germline V gene. The CDR3 contains 21 residues.

This rearrangement joins TRBV25-1 to TRBJ1-2; unclear D gene. The CDR3 has 15 amino acids. Trimming stripped 1 base from V and 4 bases from J, with 13 bases between. CDR1 and CDR2 (germline): MGHDK, SYGVNS. The CDR3 protein is CASSEFRNGGYGYTF. DNA of the CDR3: TGTGCCAGCAGTGAATTCAGGAATGGAGGCTATGGCTACACCTTC.

This clone was seen only a few times. The chain uses TRBV29-1 and TRBJ2-3; possibly TRBD2 for D (5 bases). This CDR3 contains 14 residues. Trimming removed 5 bases from V and 0 bases from J, with 12 bases in between. Per the germline V gene, CDR1 is SQVTM and CDR2 is ANQGSEA. CDR3 protein: CSVYHLASTDTQYF. The CDR3 DNA is TGCAGCGTTTATCACCTAGCTAGCACAGATACGCAGTATTTT.

The genes are TRBV4-2 and TRBJ2-7; 10 positions agree with TRBD2. The V gene end was trimmed by 0 bases and the J gene end by 4 bases; junction bases not matched to a gene: 9. The CDR3 runs to 17 residues. Germline V gene data show CDR1 as LGHNA and CDR2 as YNFKEQ. CDR3 sequence (DNA): TGTGCCAGCAGCCAAGATCTTAGGGCTAGCGGGGGATACGAGCAGTACTTC. It is translated as CASSQDLRASGGYEQYF.

This sequence joins TRBV5-6 and TRBJ2-1; 8 bases are shared with TRBD1. Per germline, CDR1 SGHDT and CDR2 YYEEEE. This CDR3 comprises 14 residues. V gave up 5 bases and J gave up 2 bases; unmatched junction bases: 3. The DNA for the CDR3 is TGTGCCAGCAGTCCGACAGGGGCCTACAATGAGCAGTTCTTC. Translating it yields CASSPTGAYNEQFF. Together with reference TRBV5-6 and TRBJ2-1, the CDR3 gives the full variable domain: DAGVTQSPTHLIKTRGQQVTLRCSPKSGHDTVSWYQQALGQGPQFIFQYYEEEERQRGNFPDRFSGHQFPNYSSELNVNALLLGDSALYLCASSPTGAYNEQFFGPGTRLTVL.

About this clone: Mismatch with germline at one junction end may stem from a read error. The rearrangement joins TRBV9 to TRBJ1-4; TRBD1 agrees at 8 bases. The germline gives CDR1 SGDLS, CDR2 YYNGEE. This CDR3 contains 15 residues. The CDR3: CASSPRDRGNQKLFF. The CDR3 DNA follows: TGTGCCAGCAGCCCGAGAGACAGGGGTAATCAAAAACTGTTTTTT. Based on the CDR3 plus reference TRBV9 and TRBJ1-4, the full variable domain is DSGVTQTPKHLITATGQRVTLRCSPRSGDLSVYWYQQSLDQGLQFLIQYYNGEERAKGNILERFSAQQFPDLHSELNLSSLELGDSALYFCASSPRDRGNQKLFFGSGTQLSVL.

This clone was counted between two and nine times. The V call is TRBV5-5, the J call TRBJ2-5, with TRBD2 matching 10 bases. After removal of 3 bases from V and 5 bases from J, the junction contained 13 bases not matched to a gene. Germline V lookup: CDR1 SGHKS, CDR2 YYEKEE (reference sequence). This CDR3 region has 17 residues. The CDR3 region is CASSSVGSGRAGETQYF. CDR3 nucleotides: TGTGCCAGCAGCTCCGTGGGAAGCGGGAGGGCAGGGGAGACCCAGTACTTC.

This clone has only a few counts. The chain employs TRBV7-6 and TRBJ2-2, with D maybe TRBD2 (5 bases). The CDR3 is made up of 16 amino acids. Germline V gives CDR1 SGHVS, CDR2 FNYEAQ. The germline V and J ends were trimmed by 6 bases and 5 bases, with 19 bases remaining between them. In nucleotides, the CDR3 is TGTGCCAGCAGACTCGGACGGACGTCGGGGACCGGGGAGCTGTTTTTT. Its protein product is CASRLGRTSGTGELFF.

V and J are TRBV7-8 and TRBJ1-5, with 7 bases fitting TRBD1. V was clipped by 0 bases and J by 9 bases; unmatched bases: 11. This CDR3 region has 16 residues. Germline assignment: CDR1 SGHVS and CDR2 FQNEAQ. The CDR3 protein is CASSLAASGQFRPQHF. The CDR3, as DNA: TGTGCCAGCAGCTTAGCGGCGTCGGGACAGTTCAGGCCCCAGCATTTT.

This clone was counted between two and nine times. J is TRBJ2-7 and V is TRBV7-8; 8 nucleotides match TRBD2. The CDR3 loop spans 15 amino acids. The germline V gene encodes CDR1 SGHVS and CDR2 FQNEAQ. V lost 1 base, J lost 4 bases, and 6 bases stayed unmatched. CDR3 sequence: CASSLVGSGDYEQYF. CDR3 sequence (DNA): TGTGCCAGCAGCTTAGTGGGTAGCGGGGATTACGAGCAGTACTTC.

This clone was counted between two and nine times. The CDR3 sequence: CASSPAEGVADTQYF. DNA for the CDR3: TGTGCCAGCAGCCCAGCGGAGGGAGTGGCAGATACGCAGTATTTT. The V gene is TRBV9, the J gene TRBJ2-3, with D possibly being TRBD2 (6 bases). V gave up 4 bases and J gave up 4 bases, with 16 bases separating them. This CDR3 is 15 amino acids long. Germline assignment: CDR1 SGDLS and CDR2 YYNGEE.

This clone has just a few counts. The V and J genes are TRBV28 and TRBJ2-7, with 7 nucleotides matching TRBD1. This CDR3 is built from 15 residues. J was trimmed by 3 bases and V by 6 bases; bases with no gene match: 11. Germline V gives CDR1 MDHEN, CDR2 SYDVKM. In DNA, the CDR3 is TGTGCCAGCAGCTCCTCCGGGACAGTATACTACGAGCAGTACTTC. Amino acid sequence: CASSSSGTVYYEQYF.

This clone has just a few counts. This chain joins TRBV30 and TRBJ1-2, with 9 bases matching TRBD1. Germline V gene data show CDR1 as GTSNPN and CDR2 as SVGIG (reference sequence). The CDR3 sequence is 15 residues long. The trim removed 3 bases at V and 10 bases at J, leaving 15 bases unmatched. In DNA form, the CDR3 reads TGTGCCTGGAGGAGGAGAAGGGACAGGGTAAAGGACTACACCTTC. Translated, it gives CAWRRRRDRVKDYTF.

The chain links TRBV6-6 to TRBJ2-2; D perhaps matches TRBD1 (6 bases). The germline V gene encodes CDR1 MNHNY and CDR2 SVGAGI (reference sequence). The CDR3 sequence is 15 residues long. V lost 5 bases to trimming and J lost 9 bases, with 19 bases between them. The CDR3 DNA sequence: TGTGCCAGCAGTACAGACAGGACACCCAAGCGGGAGCTGTTTTTT. Translated, it gives CASSTDRTPKRELFF.

This clone occurred a few times. The chain couples TRBV19 to TRBJ1-1, with D unresolved. The germline V gene has CDR1 LNHDA and CDR2 SQIVND (reference sequence). This CDR3 region has 16 residues. V lost 10 bases and J 4 bases, leaving 25 bases between the germline ends. CDR3 loop: CAIDPGWGGFSTEAFF. The CDR3 nucleotides read TGTGCCATCGACCCCGGTTGGGGAGGGTTTAGCACTGAAGCTTTCTTT.

This clone occurred a few times. V and J are TRBV2 and TRBJ1-1; 10 positions agree with TRBD1. Trimming removed 6 bases from V and 5 bases from J; junction bases left unmatched: 18. CDR3 length: 18 residues. Germline values: CDR1 SNHLY, CDR2 FYNNEI. The CDR3 DNA follows: TGTGCCAGCAGCGCCGACAGGGGGCGGCTGATGGGGGATACTGAAGCTTTCTTT. This encodes CASSADRGRLMGDTEAFF.

The rearrangement joins TRBV12-5 to TRBJ2-3, with D maybe TRBD2 (5 bases). Trimming stripped 3 bases from V and 2 bases from J, with 6 bases between. Germline CDR1 reads LGHNT; CDR2 reads FRNRAP. CDR3 size: 13 residues. CDR3 sequence: CASGFGLTDTQYF. The DNA of the CDR3 is TGTGCTAGTGGTTTTGGACTCACAGATACGCAGTATTTT.

In its sample, this clone was seen a few times. The chain couples TRBV2 to TRBJ2-5, with 9 bases aligning to TRBD2. This CDR3 spans 17 amino acids. Germline values: CDR1 SNHLY, CDR2 FYNNEI. Losses at the gene ends were 5 bases for V and 3 bases for J; bases not matched to a gene: 13. The CDR3 DNA reads as TGTGCCAGCAGTCGTCCTCTTAGCGGGAGACCCGAAGAGACCCAGTACTTC. It is translated as CASSRPLSGRPEETQYF.